Below are 24 T cell receptor beta chains sequenced from a single sample in a study of blood T cell repertoires in COVID-19 (dated by TCRdb to 2018 to 2021). The protocol used for the library was the immunoSEQ multiplex PCR assay. What TCRdb holds here is the immuneACCESS table cut down to in-frame rearrangements. Part of the clones is not present; checked against another copy, under half of the missing clones reflect an unresolved V gene, and the others are unexplained. The sample table records about 240,000 clones; around four fifths of these occur just once. Roughly 1.9% of the sample belongs to the ten largest clones. Input material: peripheral blood. The origin of the receptors is a man between 25 and 39 years old who had recovered from COVID-19.

The chain is built from TRBV9 and TRBJ2-5; 13 bases map to TRBD2. Germline V lookup: CDR1 SGDLS, CDR2 YYNGEE. The CDR3 is 16 residues long. Trimming took 4 bases from V and 4 from J; bases not matched to a gene: 7. The CDR3 reads CASSKTSGGAVETQYF. CDR3 sequence (DNA): TGTGCCAGCAGCAAAACTAGCGGGGGGGCCGTAGAGACCCAGTACTTC.

The chain couples TRBV7-3 to TRBJ2-1; 10 bases agree with TRBD1. CDR3 length: 13 amino acids. Germline lookup yields CDR1 SGHTA and CDR2 FQGTGA. With 6 bases clipped from V and 4 bases from J, the junction kept 0 bases outside the gene matches. CDR3 region: CASRGQGYNEQFF. The CDR3 bases are TGTGCCAGCAGGGGACAGGGGTACAATGAGCAGTTCTTC.

J is TRBJ2-4 and V is TRBV11-2, with 9 bases fitting TRBD1. The CDR3 runs 14 residues. V dropped 5 bases and J dropped 9; count of bases not matched to a gene: 8. CDR1 is SGHAT, CDR2 FQNNGV, per germline. CDR3 nucleotides: TGTGCCAGCAGCATGGGGGACAGGGATTTCATTCAGTACTTC. It specifies CASSMGDRDFIQYF.

This clone was detected only once. The V and J genes are TRBV13 and TRBJ1-1, with 11 bases identical to TRBD1. V dropped 1 base and J dropped 11; count of bases not matched to a gene: 9. CDR1 PRHDT and CDR2 FYEKMQ come from the germline V gene (reference sequence). This CDR3 is 15 amino acids long. CDR3 bases: TGTGCCAGCAGCTTAGAGTCCGGGACAGGGGGGCGGGCTTTCTTT. Amino acid sequence: CASSLESGTGGRAFF. Filled out from reference TRBV13 and TRBJ1-1, the complete variable domain reads AAGVIQSPRHLIKEKRETATLKCYPIPRHDTVYWYQQGPGQDPQFLISFYEKMQSDKGSIPDRFSAQQFSDYHSELNMSSLELGDSALYFCASSLESGTGGRAFFGQGTRLTVV.

V is TRBV6-4 and J is TRBJ1-1; the match to TRBD1 covers 10 bases. The germline V gene encodes CDR1 MRHNA and CDR2 SNTAGT. The junction had 9 bases not matched to a gene; V was cut back by 3 bases and J by 5 bases. The CDR3 totals 16 residues. The CDR3 DNA reads as TGTGCCAGCAGTGAATCCCCCGGACAGGGGGAGACTGAAGCTTTCTTT. Residues: CASSESPGQGETEAFF.

This clone was counted between two and nine times. V and J are TRBV25-1 and TRBJ2-3; 7 bases line up with TRBD2. V lost 8 bases, J lost 0 bases, and 14 bases stayed unmatched. CDR3 length: 17 residues. Per germline, CDR1 MGHDK and CDR2 SYGVNS. The chain's CDR3 is CASGSLGGSGSTDTQYF. The CDR3 region has the DNA TGTGCCAGCGGATCCCTGGGGGGGTCGGGGAGCACAGATACGCAGTATTTT.

J is TRBJ1-2 and V is TRBV3-1 (or the pseudogene TRBV3-2); D possibly corresponds to TRBD1 (5 bases). V lost 3 bases, J lost 7 bases, and 9 bases lay in between. The CDR3 sequence is 12 residues long. Per germline, CDR1 LGHDT and CDR2 YNNKEL (reference sequence). CDR3 sequence: CASSQQGSGYTF. The CDR3 DNA follows: TGTGCCAGCAGCCAGCAGGGTTCTGGCTACACCTTC.

The CDR3 nucleotides read TGTGCCACTGAGGACAGGGCGAACACCGGGGAGCTGTTTTTT. Translated, it gives CATEDRANTGELFF. V and J are TRBV19 and TRBJ2-2, with TRBD1 matching 8 bases. Germline-derived CDR1 and CDR2 are LNHDA and SQIVND (reference sequence). V dropped 10 bases and J dropped 0; count of bases not matched to a gene: 4. The CDR3 has 14 residues.

The chain couples TRBV29-1 to TRBJ1-2; 7 bases map to TRBD1. With V trimmed by 7 bases and J by 3 bases, 8 bases remained unmatched. Per the germline V gene, CDR1 is SQVTM and CDR2 is ANQGSEA. The CDR3 extends over 13 amino acids. The CDR3 loop reads CSAAGGLDYGYTF. CDR3 DNA sequence: TGCAGCGCCGCAGGGGGGTTGGACTATGGCTACACCTTC.

Only one count was recorded for this clone. This chain uses TRBV2 with TRBJ1-1; D might be TRBD1 (5 bases). CDR1 is SNHLY, CDR2 FYNNEI, per germline. This CDR3 is built from 15 residues. V lost 6 bases and J 4 bases, leaving 18 bases between the germline ends. CDR3 sequence: CASRVNSGIGTEAFF. Written as DNA, the CDR3 is TGTGCCAGCAGGGTGAATTCAGGGATTGGCACTGAAGCTTTCTTT.

The V gene is TRBV19, the J gene TRBJ2-6, with 8 bases lining up with TRBD2. The CDR3 runs to 17 residues. With 5 bases clipped from V and 0 bases from J, the junction kept 6 bases outside the gene matches. Germline V lookup: CDR1 LNHDA, CDR2 SQIVND (reference sequence). CDR3 sequence: CASSRGGLSSGANVLTF. The CDR3 DNA sequence: TGTGCCAGTAGTCGGGGGGGCCTCAGCTCTGGGGCCAACGTCCTGACTTTC. Drawing the rest from reference TRBV19 and TRBJ2-6, the complete variable domain is DGGITQSPKYLFRKEGQNVTLSCEQNLNHDAMYWYRQDPGQGLRLIYYSQIVNDFQKGDIAEGYSVSREKKESFPLTVTSAQKNPTAFYLCASSRGGLSSGANVLTFGAGSRLTVL.

The J gene is TRBJ1-2, the V gene TRBV5-4; D unresolved. From germline, CDR1 is SGHNT and CDR2 YYREEE (reference sequence). This CDR3 region has 14 residues. The V end was cut by 4 bases, the J end by 2 bases, with 12 bases between. This CDR3 reads CASSLKSTNYGYTF. CDR3 coding DNA: TGTGCCAGCAGCCTAAAAAGTACGAACTATGGCTACACCTTC.

As to this clone: Compared with germline, one end of the junction differs, possibly owing to a read error. This chain joins TRBV5-1 and TRBJ1-4; D is perhaps TRBD1 (6 bases). CDR3 size: 14 residues. Per germline, CDR1 SGHRS and CDR2 YFSETQ. CDR3 DNA sequence: TGCACCAGCAGCTTGGCAGGGGTTGAGGAAAAACTGTTTTTT. Its translation is CTSSLAGVEEKLFF. Full variable domain (remainder filled in from reference TRBV5-1 and TRBJ1-4): KAGVTQTPRYLIKTRGQQVTLSCSPISGHRSVSWYQQTPGQGLQFLFEYFSETQRNKGNFPGRFSGRQFSNSRSEMNVSTLELGDSALYLCTSSLAGVEEKLFFGSGTQLSVL.

This chain uses TRBV2 with TRBJ2-1; 7 positions match TRBD1. The CDR3 length is 13 residues. V gave up 4 bases and J gave up 6 bases; unmatched junction bases: 3. Per germline, CDR1 SNHLY and CDR2 FYNNEI. CDR3 sequence (DNA): TGTGCCAGCAGTGTCAGGGGGTTCAATGAGCAGTTCTTC. Its protein product is CASSVRGFNEQFF.

Notes on this clone: Other nucleotide sequences in the sample specify the same CDR3. V and J are TRBV9 and TRBJ1-2; D is perhaps TRBD1 (6 bases). Per germline, CDR1 SGDLS and CDR2 YYNGEE. The V end lost 4 bases, the J end lost 1 base, and 8 bases lay between the germline ends. The CDR3 has 13 amino acids. DNA for the CDR3: TGTGCCAGCAGCCCGGACAGTAACTATGGCTACACCTTC. Its translation: CASSPDSNYGYTF.

This clone was observed a handful of times. This sequence joins TRBV15 and TRBJ2-7, with D possibly TRBD1 on 6 matching bases. V was clipped by 4 bases and J by 2 bases, with 15 bases between them. This CDR3 contains 15 residues. The V gene's germline CDR1 is LNHNV and CDR2 YYDKDF (reference sequence). The CDR3 sequence is CATSKRYQGPYEQYF. For the CDR3, the DNA is TGTGCCACCAGCAAGAGATATCAGGGGCCCTACGAGCAGTACTTC.

V and J are TRBV28 and TRBJ2-1; tentative D call: TRBD2 (5 bases). This CDR3 comprises 15 residues. The V gene's germline CDR1 is MDHEN and CDR2 SYDVKM. The V end lost 3 bases, the J end lost 4 bases, and 13 bases lay between the germline ends. In DNA, the CDR3 is TGTGCCAGCAGTTTTTATTCTAGCAGTTACAATGAGCAGTTCTTC. It yields the protein CASSFYSSSYNEQFF.

The chain is built from TRBV7-9 and TRBJ2-7; TRBD1 agrees at 9 bases. With 5 bases clipped from V and 3 bases from J, the junction kept 14 bases outside the gene matches. This CDR3 region has 17 residues. Germline-derived CDR1 and CDR2 are SEHNR and FQNEAQ (reference sequence). CDR3 coding DNA: TGTGCCAGCAGCGCGAAGTTCGAGGGGACAGGGTTCTACGAGCAGTACTTC. It codes for CASSAKFEGTGFYEQYF. The variable domain in full, with the rest retrieved from reference TRBV7-9 and TRBJ2-7, is DTGVSQNPRHKITKRGQNVTFRCDPISEHNRLYWYRQTLGQGPEFLTYFQNEAQLEKSRLLSDRFSAERPKGSFSTLEIQRTEQGDSAMYLCASSAKFEGTGFYEQYFGPGTRLTVT.

The genes are TRBV6-5 and TRBJ1-1; TRBD1 might be the D (6 bases). Germline-derived CDR1 and CDR2 are MNHEY and SVGAGI. Trimming shortened V by 6 bases and J by 2 bases, and 13 bases separated the two germline ends. This CDR3 has 14 residues. The CDR3 DNA sequence: TGTGCCAGCAGGATGTGGGACACCAACACTGAAGCTTTCTTT. This translates into CASRMWDTNTEAFF.

V and J are TRBV2 and TRBJ1-1, with D unresolved. V lost 7 bases, J lost 3 bases, and 6 bases lay in between. Germline CDR1 and CDR2: SNHLY and FYNNEI. The CDR3 is 11 amino acids. CDR3 sequence reads: CASTYDTEAFF. The CDR3 DNA is TGTGCCAGCACTTATGACACTGAAGCTTTCTTT.

This chain connects TRBV15 to TRBJ2-7; TRBD2 aligns across 11 bases. The germline CDR1 and CDR2 sequences are LNHNV and YYDKDF (reference sequence). This CDR3 has 17 residues. V dropped 1 base and J dropped 0; count of bases not matched to a gene: 5. The CDR3 sequence is CATSRGASGGFSYEQYF. The CDR3 region has the DNA TGTGCCACCAGCAGAGGGGCTAGCGGGGGGTTCTCCTACGAGCAGTACTTC.

The chain couples TRBV4-1 to TRBJ2-5, with 11 bases fitting TRBD2. CDR1 is MGHRA, CDR2 YSYEKL, per germline. The CDR3 contains 15 residues. V dropped 4 bases and J dropped 2; count of bases not matched to a gene: 3. The CDR3 region is CASSPGTSGQETQYF. The CDR3 nucleotides are TGCGCCAGCAGCCCCGGGACTAGCGGACAAGAGACCCAGTACTTC.

This clone turned up a few times. V and J are TRBV4-1 and TRBJ1-1, with TRBD1 matching over 10 bases. V lost 4 bases to trimming and J lost 7 bases; unmatched junction nucleotides: 12. This CDR3 contains 16 residues. The germline V gene has CDR1 MGHRA and CDR2 YSYEKL. The DNA of the CDR3 is TGCGCCAGCAGCCGCAGGGACAGGGGAGCCATCGATGAAGCTTTCTTT. Translating it yields CASSRRDRGAIDEAFF.

The chain combines TRBV7-2 with TRBJ1-1, with 8 bases lining up with TRBD1. Germline trimming cut 6 bases from V and 3 bases from J; bases unmatched to any gene: 6. The CDR3 extends over 14 amino acids. Germline CDR1 reads SGHTA; CDR2 reads FQGNSA. The CDR3 is CASSSGTGHTEAFF. CDR3 bases: TGTGCCAGCAGTTCCGGGACAGGACACACTGAAGCTTTCTTT.